The 32 T cell receptor beta chains given below trace back to one sample, sequenced in a study of CD8 T cells in ankylosing spondylitis. TCRdb redid the calling of the 5' RACE reads with MiXCR, one entry per CDR3 protein. This sample has 220,000 or so distinct CDR3 sequences, with about 10% found just once. Material: blood, either unsorted or a sorted T cell fraction (not recorded which). The receptors were sampled from a male donor with ankylosing spondylitis or in good health (not recorded which).

This clonotype was counted ten times or more. CDR3 coding DNA: TGTGCCAGCATCCGCCCCGGGGCTGCGCTCACTGAAGCTTTCTTT. It codes for CASIRPGAALTEAFF. The rearrangement joins TRBV27 to TRBJ1-1; TRBD1 might be the D (5 bases). The CDR3 loop spans 15 amino acids. The germline V and J ends were trimmed by 7 bases and 4 bases, with 19 bases remaining between them. Germline V gives CDR1 MNHEY, CDR2 SMNVEV (reference sequence).

On this clonotype: A read error may produce the germline difference seen at one junction end. V is TRBV5-1 and J is TRBJ2-2, with unresolved D. This CDR3 is built from 13 residues. Germline V gene lookup returns CDR1 SGHRS and CDR2 YFSETQ. CDR3 in amino acids: CASGLQDPGELFF. The CDR3 bases are TGCGCCAGCGGCTTGCAGGATCCCGGGGAGCTGTTTTTT.

This clonotype was seen repeatedly, ten times or more. V is TRBV27 and J is TRBJ2-3; 9 positions agree with TRBD2. Germline V gives CDR1 MNHEY, CDR2 SMNVEV (reference sequence). With 5 bases clipped from V and 9 bases from J, the junction kept 9 bases outside the gene matches. The CDR3 extends over 14 amino acids. The chain's CDR3 is CASSAGGPFGTQYF. The CDR3 DNA follows: TGTGCCAGCAGTGCGGGGGGGCCTTTTGGCACGCAGTATTTT.

In its sample, this clonotype was seen many times. The chain employs TRBV3-1 and TRBJ2-2; D unresolved. CDR1 LGHDT and CDR2 YNNKEL come from the germline V gene (reference sequence). V was clipped by 0 bases and J by 1 base, with 9 bases between them. The CDR3 extends over 16 amino acids. CDR3 sequence (DNA): TGTGCCAGCAGCCAAGACCCTTACAGGAACACCGGGGAGCTGTTTTTT. Amino acids: CASSQDPYRNTGELFF.

This clonotype appeared a few times. The rearrangement joins TRBV6-6 to TRBJ1-5, with unresolved D. Trimming took 4 bases from V and 7 from J, leaving 11 bases between them. Germline V gene sequence: CDR1 MNHNY, CDR2 SVGAGI (reference sequence). This CDR3 spans 13 amino acids. The CDR3, as DNA: TGTGCCAGCAGTTTGAGTAGGGTACAGCCCCAGCATTTT. This codes for CASSLSRVQPQHF.

This clonotype was counted at least ten times. The chain carries TRBV19 and TRBJ2-1; TRBD2 matches 9 bases. With 8 bases clipped from V and 0 bases from J, the junction kept 5 bases outside the gene matches. Germline assignment: CDR1 LNHDA and CDR2 SQIVND (reference sequence). This CDR3 spans 15 amino acids. CDR3 region: CASSVAGDSYNEQFF. The CDR3 bases are TGTGCCAGTTCCGTAGCGGGGGACTCCTACAATGAGCAGTTCTTC. Looking up the rest from reference TRBV19 and TRBJ2-1 gives the full variable domain: DGGITQSPKYLFRKEGQNVTLSCEQNLNHDAMYWYRQDPGQGLRLIYYSQIVNDFQKGDIAEGYSVSREKKESFPLTVTSAQKNPTAFYLCASSVAGDSYNEQFFGPGTRLTVL.

This clonotype was observed many times. This sequence joins TRBV9 and TRBJ1-2; no definite D call. In germline, CDR1 is SGDLS, CDR2 YYNGEE. The V gene lost 3 bases and the J gene lost 4 bases, with 13 bases spanning the gap. The CDR3 spans 14 residues. The DNA for the CDR3 is TGTGCCAGCAGCGCAAGCGGGGAGCTCTATGGCTACACCTTC. This encodes CASSASGELYGYTF.

The chain combines TRBV5-1 with TRBJ2-5, with TRBD2 matching over 11 bases. The germline V gene encodes CDR1 SGHRS and CDR2 YFSETQ. This CDR3 region has 16 residues. Trimming removed 4 bases from V and 1 base from J; junction bases left unmatched: 6. CDR3: CASSALAGGTQETQYF. The CDR3 DNA is TGCGCCAGCAGCGCCCTAGCGGGGGGAACCCAAGAGACCCAGTACTTC.

This clonotype was picked up a small number of times. V gene TRBV29-1 combines with J gene TRBJ1-1; D is unclear. CDR1 SQVTM and CDR2 ANQGSEA come from the germline V gene. V lost 6 bases and J 5 bases, leaving 13 bases between the germline ends. The length of the CDR3 is 12 residues. The chain's CDR3 is CSVAGRETEAFF. In DNA form, the CDR3 reads TGCAGCGTGGCCGGGAGGGAAACTGAAGCTTTCTTT.

This clonotype showed up many times. This chain connects TRBV5-1 to TRBJ2-1; no reliable D call. CDR3 length: 13 amino acids. Trimming left V 6 bases short and J 3 bases short, with 10 bases between. CDR1 is SGHRS, CDR2 YFSETQ, per germline. The CDR3 here is CASTLQDYNEQFF. CDR3 nucleotides: TGCGCCAGCACCCTCCAGGACTACAATGAGCAGTTCTTC. Supplemented by reference TRBV5-1 and TRBJ2-1, the full variable domain reads KAGVTQTPRYLIKTRGQQVTLSCSPISGHRSVSWYQQTPGQGLQFLFEYFSETQRNKGNFPGRFSGRQFSNSRSEMNVSTLELGDSALYLCASTLQDYNEQFFGPGTRLTVL.

This clonotype was observed at least ten times. The chain links TRBV19 to TRBJ2-1; 9 positions match TRBD2. In germline, CDR1 is LNHDA, CDR2 SQIVND (reference sequence). The J segment lost 2 bases and the V segment lost 8 bases, leaving 7 bases of the junction unmatched. The CDR3 spans 15 residues. CDR3 residues: CASARGLAAYNEQFF. The CDR3 nucleotides read TGTGCCAGTGCCAGGGGACTAGCCGCCTACAATGAGCAGTTCTTC.

This clonotype was counted at least ten times. V gene TRBV20-1 combines with J gene TRBJ2-3; the D gene is possibly TRBD1 (6 bases). CDR3 length equals 11 residues. Germline CDR1 reads DFQATT; CDR2 reads SNEGSKA (reference sequence). Trimming cost V 7 bases and J 10 bases, with 15 bases left between them. The CDR3 region is CSGIGGDPQYF. CDR3 in DNA: TGCAGTGGAATAGGGGGTGATCCGCAGTATTTT.

This clonotype was found many times. The chain employs TRBV20-1 and TRBJ2-5; D gene unclear. Trimming pared 0 bases from V and 5 bases from J, leaving 13 bases between. There are 14 residues in the CDR3. Germline-derived CDR1 and CDR2 are DFQATT and SNEGSKA (reference sequence). CDR3 loop: CSAREVPSRETQYF. For the CDR3, the DNA is TGCAGTGCTAGAGAGGTACCCTCTAGGGAGACCCAGTACTTC.

Many counts were recorded for this clonotype. The rearrangement joins TRBV5-1 to TRBJ2-2; D is ambiguous. Per germline, CDR1 SGHRS and CDR2 YFSETQ. The CDR3 is 17 residues long. Trimming removed 2 bases from V and 7 bases from J, with 21 bases in between. The CDR3 spells CASSFVSSRVGGGELFF. The CDR3 coding sequence is TGCGCCAGCAGCTTTGTTTCCTCCCGCGTGGGTGGCGGGGAGCTGTTTTTT.

This clonotype was observed many times. The V call is TRBV11-2, the J call TRBJ2-5; TRBD1 aligns across 9 bases. Trimming at V came to 0 bases and at J to 4 bases, leaving 6 bases not matched to a gene. The germline CDR1 and CDR2 sequences are SGHAT and FQNNGV. The CDR3 is 16 amino acids. DNA for the CDR3: TGTGCCAGCAGCTTAGATCGTGGGACAGGGAGAGAGACCCAGTACTTC. As protein: CASSLDRGTGRETQYF. The complete variable domain, with remaining parts taken from reference TRBV11-2 and TRBJ2-5, reads EAGVAQSPRYKIIEKRQSVAFWCNPISGHATLYWYQQILGQGPKLLIQFQNNGVVDDSQLPKDRFSAERLKGVDSTLKIQPAKLEDSAVYLCASSLDRGTGRETQYFGPGTRLLVL.

The CDR3 region has the DNA TGCGCCAGCAGCTTGGATCCGGGACGGCTCACAGATACGCAGTATTTT. Translation gives CASSLDPGRLTDTQYF. V gene TRBV5-1 combines with J gene TRBJ2-3; D may match TRBD1 or TRBD2 (5 bases each). V shed 0 bases and J shed 2 bases, with 13 bases lying between them. The V gene's germline CDR1 is SGHRS and CDR2 YFSETQ. CDR3 length: 16 residues. Combining the CDR3 with reference TRBV5-1 and TRBJ2-3 gives the whole variable domain KAGVTQTPRYLIKTRGQQVTLSCSPISGHRSVSWYQQTPGQGLQFLFEYFSETQRNKGNFPGRFSGRQFSNSRSEMNVSTLELGDSALYLCASSLDPGRLTDTQYFGPGTRLTVL.

The chain carries TRBV24-1 and TRBJ2-5, with 7 bases identical to TRBD1. CDR3 length: 15 residues. With V trimmed by 10 bases and J by 4 bases, 14 bases remained unmatched. Germline V gene lookup returns CDR1 KGHDR and CDR2 SFDVKD. In DNA form, the CDR3 reads TGTGCCACTATGCCCGACAGGGATTACGGAGAGACCCAGTACTTC. Protein sequence: CATMPDRDYGETQYF.

This rearrangement joins TRBV6-5 to TRBJ1-2, with unresolved D. The CDR3 length is 12 residues. Per the germline V gene, CDR1 is MNHEY and CDR2 is SVGAGI. Trimming pared 4 bases from V and 8 bases from J, leaving 11 bases between. CDR3 loop: CASSFKKGGYTF. Written as DNA, the CDR3 is TGTGCCAGCAGTTTTAAGAAGGGCGGCTACACCTTC.

This clonotype was picked up one time. Given a much more abundant clone one base away, this may be a read error. The V call is TRBV7-2, the J call TRBJ1-5, with D possibly matching TRBD1 (6 bases). Germline CDR1 is SGHTA and CDR2 is FQGNSA. The CDR3 consists of 15 residues. The germline V and J ends were trimmed by 5 bases and 3 bases, with 14 bases remaining between them. The CDR3 sequence is CTSSALQGSNQPQHF. The DNA for the CDR3 is TGTACCAGCAGCGCCCTTCAGGGGTCCAATCAGCCCCAGCATTTT.

In this sample, this clonotype turned up many times. The V gene is TRBV5-1, the J gene TRBJ2-5; 11 bases line up with TRBD2. Germline V CDR1 and CDR2: SGHRS, YFSETQ. V lost 4 bases to trimming and J lost 2 bases; unmatched junction nucleotides: 16. CDR3 length: 19 amino acids. CDR3: CASSRGVREGLAVQETQYF. CDR3 DNA: TGCGCCAGCAGCCGAGGGGTCCGAGAGGGACTAGCGGTTCAAGAGACCCAGTACTTC.

This clonotype was counted at least ten times. The chain has TRBV2 and TRBJ1-2; D may be TRBD1 (5 bases). The V gene lost 2 bases and the J gene lost 1 base, with 8 bases spanning the gap. This CDR3 comprises 14 residues. Germline V lookup: CDR1 SNHLY, CDR2 FYNNEI. CDR3 in amino acids: CASSELGDNYGYTF. The CDR3 DNA follows: TGTGCCAGCAGTGAACTGGGGGATAACTATGGCTACACCTTC.

At least ten counts were recorded for this clonotype. The J gene is TRBJ1-1, the V gene TRBV18, with D possibly TRBD1 on 5 matching bases. This CDR3 has 14 residues. The V and J ends lost 3 bases and 7 bases respectively, with 15 bases between them. From germline, CDR1 is KGHSH and CDR2 LQKENI. CDR3 amino acids: CASSPGPGRNEAFF. DNA for the CDR3: TGTGCCAGCTCACCGGGGCCAGGCCGAAATGAAGCTTTCTTT.

This clonotype was recorded many times. The chain is built from TRBV7-9 and TRBJ1-2; the D gene is possibly TRBD1 (6 bases). V lost 6 bases to trimming and J lost 4 bases, with 15 bases between them. From germline, CDR1 is SEHNR and CDR2 FQNEAQ (reference sequence). The CDR3 contains 14 residues. DNA for the CDR3: TGTGCCAGCAGGATATTAACAGGGATCTATGGCTACACCTTC. Translating gives CASRILTGIYGYTF.

The V gene is TRBV29-1, the J gene TRBJ1-1; D is unclear. CDR3 length: 16 amino acids. The V end was cut by 3 bases, the J end by 0 bases, with 17 bases between. CDR1 is SQVTM and CDR2 is ANQGSEA in the germline V gene. The CDR3 DNA reads as TGCAGCGTTGATCTCGCCAGGACGGGAATGAACACTGAAGCTTTCTTT. Translation gives CSVDLARTGMNTEAFF.

The chain employs TRBV5-6 and TRBJ2-3; TRBD2 agrees at 8 bases. The ends lost 2 bases at V and 2 bases at J; junction bases unmatched: 4. The CDR3 runs 15 residues. The germline CDR1 and CDR2 sequences are SGHDT and YYEEEE. The CDR3 region is CASSFRTSPTDTQYF. In nucleotides, the CDR3 is TGTGCCAGCAGCTTCAGGACTAGCCCCACAGATACGCAGTATTTT.

This clonotype was counted many times. V usage is TRBV5-1 and J usage is TRBJ2-3, with 9 bases identical to TRBD1. The CDR3 contains 16 residues. Per germline, CDR1 SGHRS and CDR2 YFSETQ. V lost 0 bases to trimming and J lost 3 bases; unmatched junction nucleotides: 5. The CDR3 coding sequence is TGCGCCAGCAGCTTGGGGACAGGGGAGGGGACAGATACGCAGTATTTT. It translates to CASSLGTGEGTDTQYF.

Comment on this clonotype: One base away lies a much larger clone, so this may be a sequencing read error. V and J are TRBV7-2 and TRBJ2-6, with D maybe TRBD2 (5 bases). Germline CDR1 and CDR2: SGHTA and FQGNSA. This CDR3 comprises 14 residues. This chain's CDR3 is CASSSGLLANVLAF. The CDR3 DNA sequence: TGTGCCAGCAGCTCCGGACTCCTTGCCAACGTCCTGGCTTTC.

This clonotype was counted at least ten times. The genes are TRBV20-1 and TRBJ2-1; TRBD2 matches 7 bases. Germline CDR1 reads DFQATT; CDR2 reads SNEGSKA (reference sequence). This CDR3 spans 15 amino acids. The V and J ends lost 1 base and 3 bases, in that order; junction bases with no gene match: 6. The CDR3 region is CSARVKRDLYNEQFF. The CDR3 DNA is TGCAGTGCTAGAGTTAAGCGGGACCTCTACAATGAGCAGTTCTTC.

V gene TRBV21-1 combines with J gene TRBJ2-1; the DNA was not used to check the table's D call, TRBD1. TRBV21-1 is a known pseudogene. This CDR3 contains 15 residues. The CDR3 protein is CASRLDRCSYNEQFF. CDR3 coding DNA: TGTGCCAGCAGACTAGACAGATGCTCCTACAATGAGCAGTTCTTC.

This clonotype was found many times. The chain's CDR3 is CASSLEGTGDTAYGYTF. The CDR3, as DNA: TGCGCCAGCAGCTTGGAGGGGACCGGGGACACGGCCTATGGCTACACCTTC. The chain is built from TRBV5-1 and TRBJ1-2, with a possible D match to TRBD1 (6 bases). This CDR3 has 17 residues. The V gene lost 0 bases and the J gene lost 4 bases, with 19 bases spanning the gap. Germline lookup yields CDR1 SGHRS and CDR2 YFSETQ.

The rearrangement uses TRBV20-1 and TRBJ2-3; a weak D match, TRBD2 (6 bases). Germline-derived CDR1 and CDR2 are DFQATT and SNEGSKA (reference sequence). V was trimmed by 1 base and J by 10 bases, leaving 18 bases between them. The CDR3 consists of 14 residues. In DNA form, the CDR3 reads TGCAGTGCTAGAGCGCGGGGAAGTATGGATTCGCAGTATTTT. Encoded protein: CSARARGSMDSQYF.

This clonotype was recorded many times. The chain joins TRBV29-1 to TRBJ2-1; either TRBD1 or TRBD2 may fit D (5 bases each). Trimming left V 4 bases short and J 3 bases short, with 16 bases between. The CDR3 sequence is 15 residues long. Germline V gene data show CDR1 as SQVTM and CDR2 as ANQGSEA. CDR3 DNA: TGCAGCGTTGGGGACGGAGAGGCGCGCTACAATGAGCAGTTCTTC. Translating gives CSVGDGEARYNEQFF.